This is a list of T cell receptor beta chains from one sample in a study of blood T cells in healthy people across ages. TCRdb re-derived calls from the 5' RACE reads in MiXCR, one entry per CDR3 protein. The sample comprises 1.5 million to 2 million distinct CDR3 sequences, roughly 27% of which are singletons, and roughly 8% rests with the top ten. Sequencing used blood. The receptors come from a woman in her twenties or thirties in good health. Each CDR3 is given with its conserved first and last residue. Fields, in order: clone size, V gene, D gene, J gene, CDR3 DNA, CDR3 protein. A D gene is named only where the DNA matches it firmly. A row's size may be missing; if present it is once, few, many or a size class.

>few|TRBV7-3|TRBD1|TRBJ2-1
TGTGCCAGCAGCTTAAGGCGTACGGGACAGAATGAGCAGTTCTTC
CASSLRRTGQNEQFF
>few|TRBV7-2|TRBD1|TRBJ2-1
TGTGCCAGCAGCTCACGGACAGGGGGGAACTACAATGAGCAGTTCTTC
CASSSRTGGNYNEQFF
>-|TRBV29-1|TRBD2|TRBJ2-3
TGCAGCGTTGAAGGGGGACTAGTCTCAGATACGCAGTATTTT
CSVEGGLVSDTQYF
>few|TRBV20-1|TRBD2|TRBJ2-1
TGCAGTGCTGGGACTAGCGGGGGGGCCATGCTCCACAATGAGCAGTTCTTC
CSAGTSGGAMLHNEQFF
>many|TRBV12-3/TRBV12-4|-|TRBJ2-5
TGTGCCAGCAGTTTTAGGAGCGAGGAGACCCAGTACTTC
CASSFRSEETQYF
>few|TRBV5-1|-|TRBJ2-5
TGCGCCAGCAGCTCAACCTATTTGAGGGAGGAGACCCAGTACTTC
CASSSTYLREETQYF
>few|TRBV27|-|TRBJ1-1
TGTGCCAGCAGTTTATCGGGCAACATGAACACTGAAGCTTTCTTT
CASSLSGNMNTEAFF
>-|TRBV29-1|-|TRBJ1-3
TGCAGCGTTGAAAGGCGCGGGACTGGCTCTGGAAACACCATATATTTT
CSVERRGTGSGNTIYF
>-|TRBV2|TRBD2|TRBJ2-1
TGTGCCAGCAGTGAAGCGCTGGGGAGCGGGGGGCTCTACAATGAGCGGTTCTTC
CASSEALGSGGLYNERFF
>-|TRBV2|-|TRBJ2-1
TGTGCCAGCAGTTCGGACTTCTATGAGCAGTTCTTC
CASSSDFYEQFF
>few|TRBV12-3/TRBV12-4|TRBD1|TRBJ1-1
TGTGCCAGCAGTCGAGACAGGGGGCTCACTGAAGCTTTCTTT
CASSRDRGLTEAFF
>-|TRBV10-3|-|TRBJ2-3
TGTGCCATCAGTGGATCTCAGGACACAGATACGCAGTATTTT
CAISGSQDTDTQYF
>few|TRBV6-6|TRBD1|TRBJ1-2
TGTGCCAGCAGCTGGACAGGGCAGGGCTACACCTTC
CASSWTGQGYTF
>-|TRBV6-1|TRBD2|TRBJ2-7
TGTGCCAGCAGTGTCGGGACTATCGAGCAGTACTTC
CASSVGTIEQYF
>many|TRBV5-6|-|TRBJ2-2
TGTGCCAGCAGCTTGCTCCAGGCCGGGGAGCTGTTTTTT
CASSLLQAGELFF
>-|TRBV20-1|TRBD2|TRBJ2-1
TGCAGTGCCAGTTGGGGGGACTACGAGCAGTTCTTC
CSASWGDYEQFF
>-|TRBV12-3/TRBV12-4|-|TRBJ1-3
TGTGCCAGCAGGGAAAGGACATCTTCTGGAAACACCATATATTTT
CASRERTSSGNTIYF
>few|TRBV6-2/TRBV6-3|-|TRBJ1-2
TGTGCCAGCACCCGCCGGGGCGTCAACTATGGCTACACCTTC
CASTRRGVNYGYTF
>-|TRBV20-1|-|TRBJ2-1
TGCAGTGCTGGCCGCGGGGCGATAATAAATGAGCAGTTCTTC
CSAGRGAIINEQFF
>few|TRBV6-5|TRBD2|TRBJ2-7
TGTGCCAACAGTAGAGGACTAGCGGGAGCCTACGAGCAGTACTTC
CANSRGLAGAYEQYF
>-|TRBV7-2|-|TRBJ2-1
TGTGCCAGCAGCTTAGCTATTGCCTATGGGCAGTTCTTC
CASSLAIAYGQFF
>many|TRBV7-9|-|TRBJ2-5
TGTGCCAGCAGCCTCCCGGCTCAGGGGGAGGAAGAGACCCAGTACTTC
CASSLPAQGEEETQYF
>-|TRBV5-1|-|TRBJ2-1
TGCGCCAGCAGCTTGGAAACAGGCCAGGGTGCCAATGAGCAGTTCTTC
CASSLETGQGANEQFF
>-|TRBV2|-|TRBJ1-2
TGTGCCAGCGGTAGACTTGGCGGCTACACCTTC
CASGRLGGYTF
>few|TRBV19|-|TRBJ2-1
TGTGCCACTCCGATTCAACCGGTGGAGCAGTTCTTC
CATPIQPVEQFF
>-|TRBV10-3|-|TRBJ2-3
TGTGCCATCAGTGAGTCGGCAGGGTGGACAGATACGCAGTATTTT
CAISESAGWTDTQYF
>-|TRBV7-2|-|TRBJ2-2
TGTGCCAGCAGCTTAAGGTTGCAGGGTCCAGGCACCGGGGAGCTGTTTTTT
CASSLRLQGPGTGELFF
>-|TRBV4-3|-|TRBJ2-6
TGCGCCAGCAGCCAAGATCACGCAGGCCCATCTAGTGGGGCCAACGTCCTGACTTTC
CASSQDHAGPSSGANVLTF
>few|TRBV20-1|TRBD2|TRBJ2-3
TGCAGTGCTAGGACTAGCGGAAGCAGTACGCAGTATTTT
CSARTSGSSTQYF
>-|TRBV29-1|TRBD2|TRBJ2-1
TGCAGCGTTGAGGGGGCTAGCGGGAGGAGTAGTGGCTACAATGAGCAGTTCTTC
CSVEGASGRSSGYNEQFF
>-|TRBV20-1|-|TRBJ2-1
TGCAGTGCTGCCGGGACGGCTCGGGAGACCCAGTTCTTC
CSAAGTARETQFF
>many|TRBV24-1|-|TRBJ2-7
TGTGCCACCAGTGATCCCCCGGGGGACCGCGGGCCCTCCTACGAGCAGTACTTC
CATSDPPGDRGPSYEQYF
>-|TRBV27|-|TRBJ1-1
TGTGCCAGCGGGCCCTGGGACACTGAAGCTTTCTTT
CASGPWDTEAFF
>many|TRBV9|-|TRBJ1-2
TGTGCCAGCAGCGTAGAGGCAGACTATGGCTACACCTTC
CASSVEADYGYTF
>few|TRBV12-3/TRBV12-4|TRBD1|TRBJ2-1
TGTGCCAGCAGGGTACAGGGGACCTACAATGAGCAGTTCTTC
CASRVQGTYNEQFF
>-|TRBV11-2|-|TRBJ1-2
TGTGCCAGCAGCTTAGTCATAAGCCGGGACTATGGCTACACCTTC
CASSLVISRDYGYTF
>few|TRBV20-1|TRBD1|TRBJ2-5
TGCAGTGCCGACGGGACAGTAGGAGAGACCCAGTACTTC
CSADGTVGETQYF
>many|TRBV20-1|TRBD2|TRBJ2-7
TGCAGTGCTAGTAGCGGGAGGCTCTCCTACGAGCAGTACTTC
CSASSGRLSYEQYF
>many|TRBV9|-|TRBJ2-5
TGTGCCAGCAGCGTATCCGTGACGGAGACCCAGTACTTC
CASSVSVTETQYF
>-|TRBV3-1|TRBD2|TRBJ2-1
TGTGCCAGCAGCCAAAGAGATAGCGGGAGGGCCCACAATGAGCAGTTCTTC
CASSQRDSGRAHNEQFF
>few|TRBV3-1|TRBD2|TRBJ2-5
TGTGCCAGCAGCCAAGCTCTAGCGGGGGGGTTACAAGAGACCCAGTACTTC
CASSQALAGGLQETQYF